These 8 T cell receptor beta chains originate from one sample sequenced in a study of blood T cell repertoires in COVID-19. Sequencing used immunoSEQ multiplex PCR; TCRdb keeps in-frame clones, though not all of them. The data contain 200,000 to 300,000 clones, 81% of them singletons. Sequencing was performed on peripheral blood. Source of these receptors: an elderly woman with COVID-19, enrolled during active disease.

The J gene is TRBJ2-1, the V gene TRBV6-5, with TRBD2 matching 7 bases. The CDR3 runs 14 residues. V lost 5 bases to trimming and J lost 0 bases; unmatched junction nucleotides: 1. Looked up from germline, CDR1 is MNHEY and CDR2 is SVGAGI. In DNA, the CDR3 is TGTGCCAGCAGTCGGGACTACTCCTACAATGAGCAGTTCTTC. This translates into CASSRDYSYNEQFF.

The chain links TRBV7-2 to TRBJ2-5; 7 bases agree with TRBD1. Trimming removed 5 bases from V and 6 bases from J; junction bases left unmatched: 6. CDR1 and CDR2 (germline): SGHTA, FQGNSA. CDR3 size: 13 residues. The CDR3 region has the DNA TGTGCCAGCAGCAGACAGGGTGCGAAGACCCAGTACTTC. It yields the protein CASSRQGAKTQYF.

This clone has just a few counts. CDR3 residues: CASSQDLGGWGENEQYF. The DNA of the CDR3 is TGTGCCAGCAGCCAAGATCTGGGGGGTTGGGGGGAAAACGAGCAGTACTTC. This chain uses TRBV3-1 (or the pseudogene TRBV3-2) with TRBJ2-7; D perhaps matches TRBD2 (6 bases). This CDR3 has 17 amino acids. Trimming removed 0 bases at V and 5 bases at J, with 20 bases between. From germline, CDR1 is LGHDT and CDR2 YNNKEL (reference sequence).

The chain recombines TRBV18 with TRBJ1-5; D gene unclear. The CDR3 is made up of 14 amino acids. Trimming shortened V by 3 bases and J by 1 base, and 7 bases separated the two germline ends. CDR1 and CDR2 (germline): KGHSH, LQKENI. As DNA, the CDR3 is TGTGCCAGCTCACCCGTTCAGAGCAATCAGCCCCAGCATTTT. Its translation is CASSPVQSNQPQHF.

The rearrangement links TRBV9 to TRBJ1-3; D remains ambiguous. Trimming shortened V by 0 bases and J by 3 bases, and 4 bases separated the two germline ends. The CDR3 is made up of 13 amino acids. Germline V gene lookup returns CDR1 SGDLS and CDR2 YYNGEE. DNA of the CDR3: TGTGCCAGCAGCGTAGCTAATGGAAACACCATATATTTT. Protein product: CASSVANGNTIYF.

The rearrangement joins TRBV2 to TRBJ1-5; D is uncertain. V was pared by 3 bases and J by 7 bases, with 13 bases between. The CDR3 length is 14 residues. Germline CDR1 and CDR2: SNHLY and FYNNEI. The CDR3 DNA is TGTGCCAGCAGTGAGAGGGTCCTGGGGCAGCCCCAGCATTTT. This translates into CASSERVLGQPQHF.

V gene TRBV5-6 combines with J gene TRBJ1-2; 10 positions match TRBD1. The CDR3 length is 14 residues. CDR1 SGHDT and CDR2 YYEEEE come from the germline V gene. The trim removed 7 bases at V and 2 bases at J, leaving 5 bases unmatched. The CDR3 spells CASGRDRGNYGYTF. The DNA for the CDR3 is TGTGCCAGCGGCCGGGACAGGGGAAACTATGGCTACACCTTC.

This chain connects TRBV28 to TRBJ2-7; TRBD2 matches 7 bases. Germline V lookup: CDR1 MDHEN, CDR2 SYDVKM. J was trimmed by 2 bases and V by 6 bases; bases with no gene match: 4. The CDR3 sequence is 13 residues long. Here the CDR3 DNA reads TGTGCCAGCAGAGGCAGCGGGACCTACGAGCAGTACTTC. It codes for CASRGSGTYEQYF.